Shown below are 10 T cell receptor beta chains from a single sample sequenced in a study of T cells in Graves' hyperthyroidism and ophthalmopathy. Researchers took RNA transcripts and amplified the TCR beta CDR3 regions from them. During a first-round RT-PCR of the TCR CDR3, the HTBI primer set was used. MiXCR was run by TCRdb on the multiplex PCR reads, yielding one entry per CDR3 protein. The profile covers almost 600,000 distinct CDR3 sequences, with around 45% appearing a single time and more than 7% taken by the ten largest. The source material was peripheral blood or thyroid tissue (not recorded which). The receptor source for this set is a woman aged 18-29 years with Graves' hyperthyroidism.

With regard to this clonotype: A clone one base away is much larger, so this may be a read error. Lacking the conserved final phenylalanine or tryptophan, this CDR3 likely reflects a read error. The genes are TRBV13 and TRBJ1-2, with D unclear. V lost 3 bases, J lost 10 bases, and 12 bases lay in between. Per the germline V gene, CDR1 is PRHDT and CDR2 is FYEKMQ (reference sequence). This CDR3 region has 12 residues. CDR3 coding DNA: TGTGCCAGCAGCTTTCAAGACGACTTCTACACCCTC. Its protein is CASSFQDDFYTL.

This clonotype came up once. The chain is built from TRBV10-3 and TRBJ1-6; no firm D call. The CDR3 covers 13 residues. Trimming stripped 3 bases from V and 9 bases from J, with 9 bases between. From germline, CDR1 is ENHRY and CDR2 SYGVKD. The CDR3 DNA reads as TGTGCCATCAGTGAACGGGAAACTTCACCCCTCCACTTT. It encodes CAISERETSPLHF.

The chain joins TRBV24-1 to TRBJ2-1, with D perhaps given as TRBD1 or TRBD2 (5 bases each). The CDR3 is 13 residues long. V was shortened by 5 bases and J by 7 bases, with 11 bases between the two germline ends. Germline values: CDR1 KGHDR, CDR2 SFDVKD. The CDR3 sequence: CATSVQGENEQFF. The CDR3 DNA sequence: TGTGCCACCAGTGTTCAGGGAGAGAATGAGCAGTTCTTC.

This chain uses TRBV29-1 with TRBJ2-7, with 13 bases identical to TRBD2. The CDR3 has 14 amino acids. Germline values: CDR1 SQVTM, CDR2 ANQGSEA. V was pared by 6 bases and J by 7 bases, with 9 bases of the junction left unmatched. The CDR3 sequence: CSVRGLAGLDEQYF. The CDR3 region has the DNA TGCAGCGTGAGGGGACTAGCGGGACTAGATGAGCAGTACTTC.

The chain couples TRBV7-6 to TRBJ1-2; D is ambiguous. Trimming left V 1 base short and J 4 bases short, with 7 bases between. Germline CDR1 is SGHVS and CDR2 is FNYEAQ. The CDR3 is 13 residues long. CDR3 in DNA: TGTGCCAGCAGCTTAGGGTCAACCTATGGCTACACCTTC. Amino acids: CASSLGSTYGYTF.

The chain employs TRBV18 and TRBJ1-1; no reliable D call. Trimming shortened V by 1 base and J by 4 bases, and 16 bases separated the two germline ends. The CDR3 spans 16 residues. Germline assignment: CDR1 KGHSH and CDR2 LQKENI. The CDR3 region is CASSPQIKGERTEAFF. CDR3 sequence (DNA): TGTGCCAGCTCACCACAGATCAAGGGAGAACGCACTGAAGCTTTCTTT.

This clonotype was detected only a few times. This chain links TRBV27 with TRBJ1-3, with a possible D match to TRBD1 (6 bases). The germline V and J ends were trimmed by 6 bases and 0 bases, with 9 bases remaining between them. Per germline, CDR1 MNHEY and CDR2 SMNVEV (reference sequence). This CDR3 comprises 14 residues. The CDR3 DNA is TGTGCCAGCAGCAGGGGCAACTCTGGAAACACCATATATTTT. Amino acid sequence: CASSRGNSGNTIYF.

V is TRBV2 and J is TRBJ2-7, with unresolved D. CDR1 is SNHLY, CDR2 FYNNEI, per germline. There are 12 residues in the CDR3. V lost 7 bases, J lost 6 bases, and 13 bases lay in between. CDR3 amino acids: CASKSGVREQYF. The DNA for the CDR3 is TGTGCCAGCAAGTCTGGGGTGCGCGAGCAGTACTTC.

Details on this clonotype: A much larger clone lies a single base off, so this may be a read error. The chain couples TRBV6-9 to TRBJ1-2; D is possibly TRBD1 (5 bases). Germline CDR1 and CDR2: MNHGY and SVAAGI. Trimming cost V 6 bases and J 8 bases, with 16 bases left between them. The CDR3 runs to 13 residues. CDR3 nucleotide sequence: TGTGCCAGCAGGGCGGCAGGGTTCGGGGGCTACACCTTC. This encodes CASRAAGFGGYTF.

V usage is TRBV24-1 and J usage is TRBJ2-3; D is ambiguous. V was cut by 3 bases and J by 0 bases, with 18 bases left in between. There are 18 residues in the CDR3. From germline, CDR1 is KGHDR and CDR2 SFDVKD. CDR3 loop: CATSDAPGLITSTDTQYF. The CDR3 DNA sequence: TGTGCCACCAGTGATGCCCCCGGGCTCATAACTAGCACAGATACGCAGTATTTT.